These T cell receptor beta chains were read from a single sample in a study of T-cell memory formation after mild COVID-19. MiXCR was run by TCRdb on the 5' RACE reads, yielding one entry per CDR3 protein. The sample shows around 310,000 distinct CDR3 sequences, 14% of them seen only once. The specimen was PBMCs or a T cell subset sorted from them (not recorded which). These receptor sequences come from a man aged 18 to 30 who had mild COVID-19 (a few samples of this study predate the infection). Cell type and time point are not known. Both conserved end residues are part of each CDR3. The order of the fields is clone size, V gene, J gene, CDR3 protein. Only some rows state a clone size, as once, few, many or a class for expanded clones.

-	TRBV12-3/TRBV12-4	TRBJ2-7	CASTLGGGYEQYF
few	TRBV4-3	TRBJ2-3	CASSQTGTRSTDTQYF
few	TRBV5-1	TRBJ1-2	CASSGSGEGLYGYTF
many	TRBV28	TRBJ1-4	CATQGANEKLFF
few	TRBV11-2	TRBJ2-7	CASSLSLWGNTYEQYF
many	TRBV5-1	TRBJ2-1	CASRRLTGAHEQFF
few	TRBV9	TRBJ2-7	CASSASTGVYEQYF
-	TRBV7-3	TRBJ2-3	CASSMGPGTDTQYF
many	TRBV12-5	TRBJ2-2	CATHRGGAFGELFF
few	TRBV7-8	TRBJ2-1	CASSLGGEPYNEQFF
-	TRBV7-2	TRBJ1-2	CASSPRTVDGYTF
-	TRBV9	TRBJ2-7	CASSVGGDGPYEQYF
-	TRBV20-1	TRBJ2-3	CSARPPTTSTDTQYF
-	TRBV12-3/TRBV12-4	TRBJ1-2	CASSGGGAPGGYTF
-	TRBV24-1	TRBJ2-3	CATSDWSTKGFRDTQYF
-	TRBV7-6	TRBJ1-4	CASSSPGGGTNEKLFF
many	TRBV5-1	TRBJ2-7	CASSLEIPDEQYF
few	TRBV7-2	TRBJ1-2	CASSWDREYGYTF
-	TRBV12-3/TRBV12-4	TRBJ2-5	CASSPYETQYF
-	TRBV12-3/TRBV12-4	TRBJ2-7	CASSFVSYEQYF
few	TRBV12-3/TRBV12-4	TRBJ1-6	CASSFGVSGSPLHF
-	TRBV27	TRBJ2-7	CASALGTGGHEQYF
few	TRBV27	TRBJ1-1	CASSPGLLNTEAFF
-	TRBV6-2/TRBV6-3	TRBJ1-5	CASSGRRENQPQHF
-	TRBV7-9	TRBJ2-2	CASSIPLGAGELFF
-	TRBV4-2	TRBJ2-1	CASSQGLAGGAGNEQFF
-	TRBV7-9	TRBJ2-3	CASSLAALGTDTQYF
few	TRBV5-1	TRBJ1-1	CASSEWDRGNTEAFF
-	TRBV18	TRBJ1-6	CASSPLAGRDSPLHF
few	TRBV7-2	TRBJ2-2	CASSLGGKAGVGELFF
-	TRBV6-2/TRBV6-3	TRBJ2-7	CASSEETGAYEQYF
-	TRBV4-3	TRBJ1-2	CASSQDRLLGGYTF
few	TRBV28	TRBJ1-4	CASRVGPVRGLRKLFF
many	TRBV27	TRBJ2-1	CASSPTSGGAHNEQFF
many	TRBV24-1	TRBJ2-5	CATSDGPTETQYF
-	TRBV11-2	TRBJ2-1	CASSLVWLAGENEQFF
many	TRBV7-2	TRBJ2-5	CASSSLAPQETQYF